This is a list of T cell receptor beta chains from one sample in a study of human T cells and chemical hapten exposure. One entry per CDR3 protein, called by TCRdb with MiXCR from the RACE reads. The sample lists 85,000 to 95,000 distinct CDR3 sequences, approximately 9.9% occurring once. The sample was whole blood, taken in connection with sensitization to the hapten diphenylcyclopropenone (DPC). These receptors originate from a man aged 35 to 55 with alopecia areata. Some clones in this sample may be carry-over from other donors' samples. Each CDR3 is given with its conserved first and last residue. Each record gives: clone size, D gene, J gene, V gene, CDR3 DNA, CDR3 protein. A D gene is named only where the DNA matches it firmly. Part of the rows lack a size; the others show once, few, many or a class for expanded clones.

size: NA
D: NA
J: TRBJ2-3
V: TRBV4-1
DNA: TGCGCCAGCAGCCAAGTGGTCAGCCACCTCACAGATACGCAGTATTTT
CDR3: CASSQVVSHLTDTQYF

size: NA
D: TRBD2
J: TRBJ2-1
V: TRBV15
DNA: TGTGCCACCAGCAGAGGCGGGAGTTTCACCTACAATGAGCAGTTCTTC
CDR3: CATSRGGSFTYNEQFF

size: few
D: NA
J: TRBJ1-5
V: TRBV21-1
DNA: TGTGCCAGCAGCAAACCCCGGGCCCCGAATAGCAATCAGCCCCAGCATTTT
CDR3: CASSKPRAPNSNQPQHF

size: few
D: NA
J: TRBJ1-2
V: TRBV4-1
DNA: TGCGCCAGCAGCCCACTCGGGGTCGGGGTGGGTGGCTACACCTTC
CDR3: CASSPLGVGVGGYTF

size: NA
D: TRBD2
J: TRBJ2-1
V: TRBV10-3
DNA: TGTGCCAGCGCCGGACTAGCGGGAGGTAGGGATGAGCAGTTCTTC
CDR3: CASAGLAGGRDEQFF

size: few
D: TRBD2
J: TRBJ2-1
V: TRBV15
DNA: TGTGCCACCAGCAGAGAGCGGGAGGCCTGGGATGAGCAGTTCTTC
CDR3: CATSREREAWDEQFF

size: few
D: NA
J: TRBJ1-1
V: TRBV6-2/TRBV6-3
DNA: TGTGCCAGCAGTTTTCCGCCTGGGACGGAAGCTTTCTTT
CDR3: CASSFPPGTEAFF

size: once
D: TRBD1
J: TRBJ2-1
V: TRBV5-6
DNA: TGTGCCAGCAGTGGGACAGACGTAGGGAACAATGAGCAGTTCTTC
CDR3: CASSGTDVGNNEQFF

size: NA
D: TRBD2
J: TRBJ2-1
V: TRBV11-2
DNA: TGTGCCAGCAATACCGGGACTAAGAACATTGAGCAGTTCTTC
CDR3: CASNTGTKNIEQFF

size: few
D: TRBD1
J: TRBJ1-5
V: TRBV6-6
DNA: TGTGCCAGCAGTCACGGGACAGGGGGAAGATCGGGCAATCAGCCCCAGCATTTT
CDR3: CASSHGTGGRSGNQPQHF

size: many
D: NA
J: TRBJ1-1
V: TRBV27
DNA: TGTGCCAGTGCAGATAATTTGCACACTGAAGCTTTCTTT
CDR3: CASADNLHTEAFF

size: many
D: NA
J: TRBJ1-1
V: TRBV5-6
DNA: TGTGCCAGCAGCCCCCCCGGGCAGGGGAAAGTCACTGAAGCTTTCTTT
CDR3: CASSPPGQGKVTEAFF

size: few
D: NA
J: TRBJ1-5
V: TRBV4-3
DNA: TGCGCCAGCAGCCATGGGACTGAGAATCAGCCCCAGCATTTT
CDR3: CASSHGTENQPQHF

size: few
D: TRBD1
J: TRBJ2-7
V: TRBV20-1
DNA: TGCAGTGCTAGTCAGACAGGGGACTGGGACGAGCAGTACTTC
CDR3: CSASQTGDWDEQYF

size: NA
D: NA
J: TRBJ2-5
V: TRBV6-1
DNA: TGTGCCAGCAGTGAGTTGGCTAGCACGGAGACCCAGTACTTC
CDR3: CASSELASTETQYF

size: NA
D: TRBD2
J: TRBJ2-2
V: TRBV3-1
DNA: TGTGCCAGCAGCAGACTAGCGGCCTCCGGGGAGCTGTTTTTT
CDR3: CASSRLAASGELFF